One and the same sample provided the 27 T cell receptor beta chains below, sequenced in a study of shared clonotypes between healthy human individuals. Naive CD8 cells were CD45RO-negative, positively selected for CCR7, excluding terminally differentiated effector memory CD45RA+ cells. TCRdb keeps only in-frame clones here, not all; method: immunoSEQ multiplex PCR. The sample yields roughly 2.1 million clones, about 92% seen once. The specimen sequenced was naive CD8+ T cells from PBMCs. Source of these receptors: a man younger than 30 in good health. Some clones in this sample may be carry-over from other donors' samples.

The J gene is TRBJ1-6, the V gene TRBV4-1; possibly TRBD1 for D (5 bases). CDR1 and CDR2 (germline): MGHRA, YSYEKL. Trimming shortened V by 1 base and J by 4 bases, and 5 bases separated the two germline ends. CDR3 length equals 14 residues. DNA of the CDR3: TGCGCCAGCAGCCAAGGGGGGTATAATTCACCCCTCCACTTT. This translates into CASSQGGYNSPLHF.

In regard to this clone: Other nucleotide sequences from this sample produce the same CDR3. The chain employs TRBV7-9 and TRBJ2-1; D not resolved. The CDR3 loop spans 12 amino acids. With 2 bases removed from V and 7 bases from J, the gap between germline ends came to 6 bases. CDR1 and CDR2 (germline): SEHNR, FQNEAQ (reference sequence). This CDR3 reads CASSLSINEQFF. CDR3 in DNA: TGTGCCAGCAGCTTATCTATTAATGAGCAGTTCTTC.

This clone turned up a few times. This chain links TRBV9 with TRBJ1-2; D call uncertain. The CDR3 runs 12 residues. V was shortened by 4 bases and J by 4 bases, with 8 bases between the two germline ends. In germline, CDR1 is SGDLS, CDR2 YYNGEE. The CDR3 here is CASSTVGYGYTF. CDR3 bases: TGTGCCAGCAGCACGGTTGGCTATGGCTACACCTTC.

V usage is TRBV15 and J usage is TRBJ2-7, with D tentatively TRBD2 (6 bases). V lost 0 bases and J 2 bases, leaving 20 bases between the germline ends. The CDR3 loop spans 18 amino acids. Germline V lookup: CDR1 LNHNV, CDR2 YYDKDF (reference sequence). CDR3 amino acids: CATSRDWFQGGGTYEQYF. CDR3 DNA sequence: TGTGCCACCAGCAGAGATTGGTTTCAGGGAGGCGGAACCTACGAGCAGTACTTC. Looking up the rest from reference TRBV15 and TRBJ2-7 gives the full variable domain: DAMVIQNPRYQVTQFGKPVTLSCSQTLNHNVMYWYQQKSSQAPKLLFHYYDKDFNNEADTPDNFQSRRPNTSFCFLDIRSPGLGDTAMYLCATSRDWFQGGGTYEQYFGPGTRLTVT.

The rearrangement uses TRBV7-8 and TRBJ1-5; D is unclear. From germline, CDR1 is SGHVS and CDR2 FQNEAQ. This CDR3 region has 12 residues. The V and J ends lost 1 base and 7 bases respectively, with 5 bases between them. The CDR3 nucleotides are TGTGCCAGCAGCTTAGGGCGACAGCCCCAGCATTTT. It encodes CASSLGRQPQHF.

The chain links TRBV4-2 to TRBJ1-3, with no clear D. CDR1 LGHNA and CDR2 YNFKEQ come from the germline V gene. V gave up 3 bases and J gave up 0 bases, with 18 bases separating them. This CDR3 spans 18 amino acids. This chain's CDR3 is CASSHTEAGTSSGNTIYF. The CDR3 nucleotides read TGTGCCAGCAGCCACACGGAGGCAGGAACCTCCTCTGGAAACACCATATATTTT.

The chain is built from TRBV27 and TRBJ2-7; the D gene is possibly TRBD1 (6 bases). Looked up from germline, CDR1 is MNHEY and CDR2 is SMNVEV (reference sequence). V was pared by 1 base and J by 3 bases, with 10 bases between. The CDR3 is 14 amino acids. The CDR3 nucleotides are TGTGCCAGCAGTTTATTGGGACACGACTACGAGCAGTACTTC. Protein product: CASSLLGHDYEQYF.

The V call is TRBV21-1, the J call TRBJ2-7. TRBV21-1 is a pseudogene locus. The CDR3 covers 11 residues. The CDR3, as DNA: TGTGCGATGACAGCGGCCTACGAGCAGTACTTC. Protein product: CAMTAAYEQYF.

This clone showed up just once. J is TRBJ1-1 and V is TRBV27; D remains ambiguous. Germline loops: CDR1 MNHEY, CDR2 SMNVEV (reference sequence). V was trimmed by 0 bases and J by 3 bases, leaving 11 bases between them. This CDR3 region has 15 residues. The CDR3 region has the DNA TGTGCCAGCAGTTTATCGGCGGCAGCCTACACTGAAGCTTTCTTT. It encodes CASSLSAAAYTEAFF.

This chain joins TRBV10-3 and TRBJ1-2; D might be TRBD1 (5 bases). Germline CDR1 and CDR2: ENHRY and SYGVKD. The CDR3 is 16 amino acids. V gave up 1 base and J gave up 0 bases, with 12 bases separating them. CDR3 region: CAISEFARETNYGYTF. The CDR3 coding sequence is TGTGCCATCAGTGAGTTTGCCAGGGAAACTAACTATGGCTACACCTTC.

The chain recombines TRBV2 with TRBJ1-1; 9 nucleotides line up with TRBD1. Trimming removed 5 bases from V and 7 bases from J; junction bases left unmatched: 11. Germline V CDR1 and CDR2: SNHLY, FYNNEI. The CDR3 is made up of 15 amino acids. The chain's CDR3 is CASSPDRGLTIEAFF. The DNA for the CDR3 is TGTGCCAGCAGTCCGGACAGGGGCCTAACTATTGAAGCTTTCTTT.

The chain is built from TRBV9 and TRBJ1-4, with TRBD1 identical over 8 bases. The ends lost 5 bases at V and 3 bases at J; junction bases unmatched: 12. Germline V CDR1 and CDR2: SGDLS, YYNGEE. The CDR3 sequence is 17 residues long. CDR3 in amino acids: CASSRGTGFFSNEKLFF. The CDR3, as DNA: TGTGCCAGCAGTCGTGGGACAGGATTTTTCTCTAATGAAAAACTGTTTTTT.

The rearrangement uses TRBV2 and TRBJ2-1, with 8 bases fitting TRBD1. Germline CDR1 SNHLY, CDR2 FYNNEI. Germline trimming cut 6 bases from V and 10 bases from J; bases unmatched to any gene: 8. The CDR3 length is 13 residues. For the CDR3, the DNA is TGTGCCAGCAGCAGGGGGCCCTTCCTGGAGCAGTTCTTC. Protein: CASSRGPFLEQFF.

The chain has TRBV4-1 and TRBJ2-7; no reliable D call. Germline CDR1 and CDR2: MGHRA and YSYEKL. The V and J ends lost 4 bases and 6 bases respectively, with 7 bases between them. This CDR3 region has 11 residues. The CDR3 DNA is TGCGCCAGCAGCCCGGGCGTCGAGCAGTACTTC. This translates into CASSPGVEQYF.

The gene calls are TRBV19 and TRBJ2-1; D possibly corresponds to TRBD1 (7 bases). The CDR3 has 14 amino acids. V lost 5 bases and J lost 8, with 16 bases in between. In germline, CDR1 is LNHDA, CDR2 SQIVND (reference sequence). This CDR3 is CASSPRQGGDEQFF. As DNA, the CDR3 is TGTGCCAGTAGTCCCCGACAGGGCGGGGATGAGCAGTTCTTC.

This chain links TRBV18 with TRBJ2-5; D possibly corresponds to TRBD1 (5 bases). In germline, CDR1 is KGHSH, CDR2 LQKENI. V gave up 3 bases and J gave up 0 bases, with 11 bases separating them. The CDR3 runs to 15 residues. The CDR3: CASSPTLDNQETQYF. The CDR3 DNA reads as TGTGCCAGCTCACCCACCCTGGACAACCAAGAGACCCAGTACTTC. The full variable domain, rest sourced from reference TRBV18 and TRBJ2-5, is NAGVMQNPRHLVRRRGQEARLRCSPMKGHSHVYWYRQLPEEGLKFMVYLQKENIIDESGMPKERFSAEFPKEGPSILRIQQVVRGDSAAYFCASSPTLDNQETQYFGPGTRLLVL.

Points on this clone: Other DNA sequences in this specimen translate into the identical CDR3. This sequence joins TRBV27 and TRBJ2-2; D not resolved. Germline V gives CDR1 MNHEY, CDR2 SMNVEV (reference sequence). This CDR3 is 12 amino acids long. Trimming removed 3 bases from V and 6 bases from J, with 5 bases in between. This CDR3 reads CASSFLSGELFF. CDR3 sequence (DNA): TGTGCCAGCAGTTTCTTATCCGGGGAGCTGTTTTTT.

The rearrangement uses TRBV13 and TRBJ1-2; no clear D gene. Looked up from germline, CDR1 is PRHDT and CDR2 is FYEKMQ (reference sequence). V lost 5 bases and J 6 bases, leaving 13 bases between the germline ends. The CDR3 consists of 13 residues. CDR3 loop: CASSGVGYDGYTF. CDR3 sequence (DNA): TGTGCCAGCAGCGGTGTAGGTTATGATGGCTACACCTTC.

This clone turned up a few times. Distinct nucleotide sequences in the sample also encode this CDR3. V gene TRBV5-1 combines with J gene TRBJ2-7, with 10 positions matching TRBD1. This CDR3 contains 14 residues. The ends lost 3 bases at V and 2 bases at J; junction bases unmatched: 2. Germline V gene data show CDR1 as SGHRS and CDR2 as YFSETQ. The chain's CDR3 is CASSSGQGAYEQYF. CDR3 sequence (DNA): TGCGCCAGCAGCTCTGGACAGGGGGCCTACGAGCAGTACTTC. The whole variable domain, remainder taken from reference TRBV5-1 and TRBJ2-7, is KAGVTQTPRYLIKTRGQQVTLSCSPISGHRSVSWYQQTPGQGLQFLFEYFSETQRNKGNFPGRFSGRQFSNSRSEMNVSTLELGDSALYLCASSSGQGAYEQYFGPGTRLTVT.

The count of this clone is one. This rearrangement joins TRBV19 to TRBJ2-2, with 10 nucleotides matching TRBD1. Trimming removed 7 bases from V and 7 bases from J; junction bases left unmatched: 6. The germline V gene has CDR1 LNHDA and CDR2 SQIVND (reference sequence). CDR3 size: 14 residues. CDR3 sequence reads: CASTTGTGDGELFF. DNA of the CDR3: TGTGCCAGTACTACCGGGACAGGGGACGGGGAGCTGTTTTTT.

The CDR3 loop is CASSIPPHREGYNEQFF. The CDR3, as DNA: TGTGCCAGCAGCATCCCCCCCCATCGGGAGGGCTACAATGAGCAGTTCTTC. The gene calls are TRBV11-2 and TRBJ2-1, with 8 bases identical to TRBD2. V lost 5 bases and J lost 3; bases outside the gene matches: 12. The CDR3 has 17 amino acids. Germline assignment: CDR1 SGHAT and CDR2 FQNNGV.

The V call is TRBV2, the J call TRBJ2-5, with 7 bases lining up with TRBD1. In germline, CDR1 is SNHLY, CDR2 FYNNEI. This CDR3 has 14 amino acids. J gave up 1 base and V 11 bases, and 10 bases lay outside the gene matches. CDR3 in amino acids: CALPFRDSQETQYF. The CDR3 nucleotides are TGTGCCTTACCTTTCCGGGACAGCCAAGAGACCCAGTACTTC. Together with reference TRBV2 and TRBJ2-5, the CDR3 gives the full variable domain: EPEVTQTPSHQVTQMGQEVILRCVPISNHLYFYWYRQILGQKVEFLVSFYNNEISEKSEIFDDQFSVERPDGSNFTLKIRSTKLEDSAMYFCALPFRDSQETQYFGPGTRLLVL.

The V and J genes are TRBV20-1 and TRBJ2-7, with D uncertain. The V end was cut by 5 bases, the J end by 7 bases, with 12 bases between. CDR1 is DFQATT and CDR2 is SNEGSKA in the germline V gene (reference sequence). The CDR3 runs to 11 residues. The DNA of the CDR3 is TGCAGTGCTCCCGGCCTGGGGGAGCAGTACTTC. It is translated as CSAPGLGEQYF.

This clone has only a few counts. This rearrangement joins TRBV4-1 to TRBJ2-1; no reliable D call. The V gene lost 1 base and the J gene lost 8 bases, with 12 bases spanning the gap. Looked up from germline, CDR1 is MGHRA and CDR2 is YSYEKL. CDR3 length equals 14 residues. The CDR3 sequence: CASSQVLNSDEQFF. Here the CDR3 DNA reads TGCGCCAGCAGCCAAGTACTGAACTCGGATGAGCAGTTCTTC.

V is TRBV25-1 and J is TRBJ1-2; TRBD1 is a possible D gene (6 bases). Trimming removed 2 bases at V and 4 bases at J, with 11 bases between. The CDR3 runs 14 residues. Germline CDR1 is MGHDK and CDR2 is SYGVNS. The CDR3 DNA reads TGTGCCAGCAGTGAAAGGAACAGGGTCTATGGCTACACCTTC. Translated: CASSERNRVYGYTF.

V usage is TRBV29-1 and J usage is TRBJ2-7, with a tentative D call TRBD1 (5 bases). The germline gives CDR1 SQVTM, CDR2 ANQGSEA. CDR3 length equals 14 residues. V shed 6 bases and J shed 6 bases, with 21 bases lying between them. The CDR3 is CSVGITGQISEQYF. CDR3 coding DNA: TGCAGCGTGGGAATCACAGGCCAAATTTCCGAGCAGTACTTC.

This chain joins TRBV5-3 and TRBJ2-7; a possible D gene is TRBD2 (10 bases). TRBV5-3 is flagged as an ORF with uncertain function. The V end lost 2 bases, the J end lost 2 bases, and 38 bases lay between the germline ends. The CDR3 is 23 residues long. The CDR3, as DNA: TGTGCCAGAAGCTTTCACCAAAAGACAGGGGGATCTAGCGGGAGCCGGCTAACCTACGAGCAGTACTTC. It is translated as CARSFHQKTGGSSGSRLTYEQYF.